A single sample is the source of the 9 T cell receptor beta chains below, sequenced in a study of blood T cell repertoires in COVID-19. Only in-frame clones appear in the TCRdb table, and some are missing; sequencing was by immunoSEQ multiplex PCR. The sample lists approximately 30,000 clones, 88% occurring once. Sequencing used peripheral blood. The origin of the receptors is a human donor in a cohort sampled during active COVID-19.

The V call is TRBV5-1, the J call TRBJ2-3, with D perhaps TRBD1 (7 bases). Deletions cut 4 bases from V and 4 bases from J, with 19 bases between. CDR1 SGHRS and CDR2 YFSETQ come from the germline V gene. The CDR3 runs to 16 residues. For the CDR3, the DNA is TGCGCCAGCAGCCAGGGGGGTGGCGGGGCAGCAGATACGCAGTATTTT. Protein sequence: CASSQGGGGAADTQYF.

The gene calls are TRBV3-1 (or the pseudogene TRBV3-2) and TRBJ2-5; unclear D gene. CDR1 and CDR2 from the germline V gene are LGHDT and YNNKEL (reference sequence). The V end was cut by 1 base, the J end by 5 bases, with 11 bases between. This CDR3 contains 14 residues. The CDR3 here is CASSQAPNAETQYF. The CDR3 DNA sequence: TGTGCCAGCAGCCAAGCCCCAAACGCGGAGACCCAGTACTTC.

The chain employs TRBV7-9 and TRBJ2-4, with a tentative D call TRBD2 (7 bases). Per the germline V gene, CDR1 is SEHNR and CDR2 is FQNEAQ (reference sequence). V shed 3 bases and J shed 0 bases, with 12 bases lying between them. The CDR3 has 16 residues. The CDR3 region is CASSLGGGLAKNIQYF. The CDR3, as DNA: TGTGCCAGCAGCTTGGGAGGGGGACTAGCCAAAAACATTCAGTACTTC.

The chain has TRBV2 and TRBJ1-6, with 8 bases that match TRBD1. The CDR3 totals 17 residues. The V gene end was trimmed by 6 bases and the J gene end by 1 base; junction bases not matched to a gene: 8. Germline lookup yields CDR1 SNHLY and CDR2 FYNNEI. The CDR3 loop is CASSRVDRGSYNSPLHF. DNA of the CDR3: TGTGCCAGCAGCCGTGTCGACAGGGGATCCTATAATTCACCCCTCCACTTT.

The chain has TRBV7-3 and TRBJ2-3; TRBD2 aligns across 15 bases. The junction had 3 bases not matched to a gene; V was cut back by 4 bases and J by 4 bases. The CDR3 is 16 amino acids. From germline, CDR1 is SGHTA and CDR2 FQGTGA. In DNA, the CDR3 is TGTGCCAGCAGCTGGGGACTAGCGGGGGGATCAGATACGCAGTATTTT. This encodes CASSWGLAGGSDTQYF.

Here the CDR3 DNA reads TGTGCCAGCAGCGCTGACAGCAGTAATTCACCCCTCCACTTT. This encodes CASSADSSNSPLHF. The chain employs TRBV9 and TRBJ1-6; perhaps TRBD1 as D (5 bases). V gave up 3 bases and J gave up 6 bases, with 10 bases separating them. This CDR3 spans 14 amino acids. In germline, CDR1 is SGDLS, CDR2 YYNGEE.

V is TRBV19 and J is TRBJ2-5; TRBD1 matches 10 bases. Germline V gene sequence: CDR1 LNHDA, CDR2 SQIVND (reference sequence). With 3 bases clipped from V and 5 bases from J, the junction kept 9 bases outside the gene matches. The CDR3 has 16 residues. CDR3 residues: CASSIGTGDSRETQYF. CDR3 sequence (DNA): TGTGCCAGTAGTATTGGGACAGGGGACTCTAGGGAGACCCAGTACTTC.

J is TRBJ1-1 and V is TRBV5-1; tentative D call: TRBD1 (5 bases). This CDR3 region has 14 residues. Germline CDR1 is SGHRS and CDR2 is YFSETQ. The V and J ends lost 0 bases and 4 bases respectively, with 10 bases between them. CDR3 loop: CASSLGQGFTEAFF. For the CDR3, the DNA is TGCGCCAGCAGCTTGGGCCAGGGCTTCACTGAAGCTTTCTTT.

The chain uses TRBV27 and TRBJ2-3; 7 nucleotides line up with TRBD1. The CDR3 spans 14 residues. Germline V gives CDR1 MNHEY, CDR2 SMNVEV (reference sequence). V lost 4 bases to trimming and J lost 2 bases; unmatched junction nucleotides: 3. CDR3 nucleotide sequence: TGTGCCAGCAGTTCGCAGGGGGACACAGATACGCAGTATTTT. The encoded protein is CASSSQGDTDTQYF.